Following are 15 T cell receptor beta chains from one sample sequenced in a study of OX40 agonist ivuxolimab in advanced cancers. The method was immunoSEQ multiplex PCR; TCRdb's version includes in-frame clones alone and lacks a portion of them. The table lists 100,000 to 150,000 clones, just over 90% of them singletons. Sequencing used CD4+ or CD8+ T cells sorted from blood, obtained in a trial of the OX40 agonist ivuxolimab. The origin of the receptors is an adult with an advanced solid tumor such as melanoma, head and neck, liver or kidney cancer.

The rearrangement uses TRBV11-2 and TRBJ2-1, with 10 positions matching TRBD1. Trimming took 4 bases from V and 8 from J; bases not matched to a gene: 8. Per the germline V gene, CDR1 is SGHAT and CDR2 is FQNNGV. The CDR3 covers 15 residues. The chain's CDR3 is CASSWSRDRGDEQFF. CDR3 DNA: TGTGCCAGCAGCTGGAGCCGGGACAGGGGAGATGAGCAGTTCTTC. The full variable domain, completed using reference TRBV11-2 and TRBJ2-1, is EAGVAQSPRYKIIEKRQSVAFWCNPISGHATLYWYQQILGQGPKLLIQFQNNGVVDDSQLPKDRFSAERLKGVDSTLKIQPAKLEDSAVYLCASSWSRDRGDEQFFGPGTRLTVL.

V gene TRBV2 combines with J gene TRBJ2-1; no reliable D call. The CDR3 consists of 11 residues. From germline, CDR1 is SNHLY and CDR2 FYNNEI. Trimming stripped 3 bases from V and 15 bases from J, with 12 bases between. In DNA form, the CDR3 reads TGTGCCAGCAGTGAGGGCCTCGAGGCGTTCTTC. This translates into CASSEGLEAFF.

The rearrangement joins TRBV7-9 to TRBJ2-5; 15 bases line up with TRBD2. The J call may be wrong; the DNA end is better matched by TRBJ2-7. CDR1 and CDR2 from the germline V gene are SEHNR and FQNEAQ (reference sequence). CDR3 length: 15 amino acids. In nucleotides, the CDR3 is TGTGCCAGCAGCCGGACTAGCGGGAGGGCCTACGAGCAGTACTTC. Its translation is CASSRTSGRAYEQYF.

The V call is TRBV28, the J call TRBJ2-7; a weak D match, TRBD1 (5 bases). The CDR3 has 12 amino acids. Germline-derived CDR1 and CDR2 are MDHEN and SYDVKM. Trimming pared 8 bases from V and 2 bases from J, leaving 10 bases between. The CDR3 sequence is CASRQSTYEQYF. CDR3 coding DNA: TGTGCCAGCCGACAGTCGACCTACGAGCAGTACTTC.

The count of this clone is one. This chain uses TRBV6-5 with TRBJ2-3, with TRBD1 matching 7 bases. Losses at the gene ends were 6 bases for V and 5 bases for J; bases not matched to a gene: 5. The CDR3 loop spans 13 amino acids. Germline V CDR1 and CDR2: MNHEY, SVGAGI. The chain's CDR3 is CASRGTARDTQYF. The CDR3 region has the DNA TGTGCCAGCAGGGGGACAGCCCGAGATACGCAGTATTTT.

The chain uses TRBV7-3 and TRBJ2-1, with D perhaps assigned TRBD1 or TRBD2 (6 bases each). V lost 3 bases and J lost 5, with 14 bases in between. The length of the CDR3 is 15 residues. Per germline, CDR1 SGHTA and CDR2 FQGTGA. The CDR3 DNA follows: TGTGCCAGCAGCTTGGGGGGCCCGGGGCACAATGAGCAGTTCTTC. Amino acids: CASSLGGPGHNEQFF.

This chain joins TRBV7-4 and TRBJ1-5, with TRBD1 identical over 11 bases. The CDR3 contains 15 residues. J lost 7 bases, V lost 6 bases, and 8 bases had no gene match. Looked up from germline, CDR1 is SGHVT and CDR2 is SQSDAQ. This CDR3 is CASRQDRGRGQPQHF. The CDR3 nucleotides read TGTGCCAGCAGACAGGACAGGGGGCGAGGACAGCCCCAGCATTTT.

This chain uses TRBV4-3 with TRBJ1-5; maybe TRBD1 (5 bases). The CDR3 has 16 residues. Germline V lookup: CDR1 LGHNA, CDR2 YSLEER. V was clipped by 0 bases and J by 5 bases, with 14 bases between them. For the CDR3, the DNA is TGCGCCAGCAGCCAAGATTACTCCGCGGGGCATCAGCCCCAGCATTTT. This gives the protein CASSQDYSAGHQPQHF.

The chain uses TRBV27 and TRBJ1-1; a weak D match, TRBD1 (5 bases). The length of the CDR3 is 16 residues. V was pared by 7 bases and J by 4 bases, with 22 bases between. The V gene's germline CDR1 is MNHEY and CDR2 SMNVEV (reference sequence). Here the CDR3 DNA reads TGTGCCAGCACCCTAACATCGGGACTACGGGGCACTGAAGCTTTCTTT. This encodes CASTLTSGLRGTEAFF.

The V and J genes are TRBV19 and TRBJ1-5; 10 nucleotides line up with TRBD1. Germline lookup yields CDR1 LNHDA and CDR2 SQIVND (reference sequence). This CDR3 region has 14 residues. Losses at the gene ends were 5 bases for V and 7 bases for J; bases not matched to a gene: 5. DNA for the CDR3: TGTGCCAGTAGTGGGACAGGGGATAGCCAGCCCCAGCATTTT. It specifies CASSGTGDSQPQHF.

V and J are TRBV5-1 and TRBJ1-1, with 8 bases aligning to TRBD1. CDR1 and CDR2 from the germline V gene are SGHRS and YFSETQ. V shed 4 bases, J shed 1 base, and the junction held 3 bases outside the gene matches. This CDR3 has 14 residues. CDR3 residues: CASSKGQENTEAFF. The DNA of the CDR3 is TGCGCCAGCAGCAAGGGACAGGAGAACACTGAAGCTTTCTTT.

The V and J genes are TRBV7-2 and TRBJ2-3; D not certain. CDR1 is SGHTA and CDR2 is FQGNSA in the germline V gene. V was pared by 5 bases and J by 2 bases, with 11 bases between. CDR3 length: 14 residues. The DNA of the CDR3 is TGTGCCAGCAGCCCTTACATAGTCACAGATACGCAGTATTTT. It codes for CASSPYIVTDTQYF.

CDR3 coding DNA: TGTGCCAGCAGCGTAGGACAGGTGGTGAATGAGCAGTTCTTC. This codes for CASSVGQVVNEQFF. The chain links TRBV9 to TRBJ2-1; tentatively, D is TRBD1 (6 bases). Germline assignment: CDR1 SGDLS and CDR2 YYNGEE. The CDR3 contains 14 residues. V lost 0 bases and J 7 bases, leaving 11 bases between the germline ends.

The chain carries TRBV15 and TRBJ2-7; D gene ambiguous. V lost 1 base, J lost 2 bases, and 9 bases lay in between. The CDR3 runs 14 residues. Per the germline V gene, CDR1 is LNHNV and CDR2 is YYDKDF (reference sequence). The CDR3 loop is CATSRGRSAYEQYF. The CDR3 DNA follows: TGTGCCACCAGCAGAGGTAGATCGGCCTACGAGCAGTACTTC.

This clone was counted a single time. The chain carries TRBV21-1 and TRBJ1-1. TRBV21-1 represents a pseudogene. The CDR3 covers 19 residues. This chain's CDR3 is CASSKVPDERTPLNTEAFF. As DNA, the CDR3 is TGTGCCAGCAGCAAAGTGCCCGACGAGAGAACACCATTGAACACTGAAGCTTTCTTT.